These 3 T cell receptor beta chains came from one sample sequenced in a study of T cells in Graves' hyperthyroidism and ophthalmopathy (dated by TCRdb to 2018 to 2020). Libraries were made using multiplex PCR. Sequencing relied on an Illumina HiSeq 2000. TCR beta CDR3 regions were amplified from RNA transcripts. The first round of RT-PCR for the TCR CDR3 was performed with the HTBI primer set and the Qiagen OneStep RT-PCR kit. TCRdb ran its own pipeline on the public reads, namely fastp trimming at Q25 and MiXCR clone calling, and kept in-frame beta chains. Entries that share a CDR3 protein sequence are merged under the most common genes and DNA. For this sample there are some 350,000 distinct CDR3 sequences; around 13% appear just once. Around 32% of the sample comes from the top ten. Material: blood. All receptors come from a woman aged 40 to 55 with Graves' ophthalmopathy.

The chain employs TRBV6-1 and TRBJ1-6; 8 bases map to TRBD1. The V gene end was trimmed by 4 bases and the J gene end by 6 bases; junction bases not matched to a gene: 14. The CDR3 consists of 18 residues. CDR1 is MNHNS and CDR2 is SASEGT in the germline V gene. CDR3: CASSVLGVFQGANSPLHF. As DNA, the CDR3 is TGTGCCAGCAGTGTCCTGGGGGTTTTTCAGGGGGCTAATTCACCCCTCCACTTT.

This clonotype was counted ten times or more. The chain links TRBV7-6 to TRBJ2-7, with 7 bases fitting TRBD2. CDR1 is SGHVS and CDR2 is FNYEAQ in the germline V gene. J was trimmed by 3 bases and V by 5 bases; bases with no gene match: 4. This CDR3 contains 13 residues. The CDR3 sequence: CASSRSGIYEQYF. Written as DNA, the CDR3 is TGTGCCAGCAGCCGGAGCGGGATCTACGAGCAGTACTTC.

This clonotype has just a few counts. The chain uses TRBV6-1 and TRBJ1-2, with a possible D match to TRBD1 (5 bases). This CDR3 spans 15 amino acids. V dropped 10 bases and J dropped 0 bases, with 18 bases sitting between them. CDR1 MNHNS and CDR2 SASEGT come from the germline V gene. CDR3 protein: CATRGGRTANYGYTF. As DNA, the CDR3 is TGTGCCACCCGGGGGGGGAGGACCGCTAACTATGGCTACACCTTC.